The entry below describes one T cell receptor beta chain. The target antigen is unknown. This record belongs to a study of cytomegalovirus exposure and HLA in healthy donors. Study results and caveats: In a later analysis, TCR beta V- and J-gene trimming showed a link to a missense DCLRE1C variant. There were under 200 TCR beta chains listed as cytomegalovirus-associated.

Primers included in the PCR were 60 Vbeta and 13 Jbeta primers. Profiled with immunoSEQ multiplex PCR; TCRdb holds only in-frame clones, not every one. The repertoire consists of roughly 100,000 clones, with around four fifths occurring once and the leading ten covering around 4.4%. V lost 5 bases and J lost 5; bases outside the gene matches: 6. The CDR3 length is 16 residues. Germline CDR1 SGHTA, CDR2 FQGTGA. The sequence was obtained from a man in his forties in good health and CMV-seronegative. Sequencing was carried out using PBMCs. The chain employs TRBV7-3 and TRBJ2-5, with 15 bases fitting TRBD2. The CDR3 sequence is CASSIGLAGGPETQYF. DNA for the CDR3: TGTGCCAGCAGCATCGGACTAGCGGGGGGGCCTGAGACCCAGTACTTC.